A single sample is the source of the 13 T cell receptor beta chains below, sequenced in a study of breast tumors, draining lymph nodes, adjacent tissues. Axillary draining lymph nodes of breast cancer patients supplied the node samples. In TCRdb, the multiplex PCR reads were re-called with MiXCR into one record per CDR3 protein. The sample gives tens of thousands of distinct CDR3 sequences, over 25% of which show up once; over 6.5% is in the top ten. What was sequenced was axillary lymph node tissue. The receptors shown here come from a female donor with breast cancer. Some clones in this sample may be carry-over from other donors' samples.

The table lists this clonotype with a count of one. This chain uses TRBV7-3 with TRBJ2-5, with 7 bases identical to TRBD2. Germline V gene lookup returns CDR1 SGHTA and CDR2 FQGTGA. CDR3 size: 15 residues. The V and J ends lost 2 bases and 5 bases, in that order; junction bases with no gene match: 8. The CDR3 coding sequence is TGTGCCAGCAGCTTACTTTCCCAGGGAGGGGAGACCCAGTACTTC. Translated, it gives CASSLLSQGGETQYF.

This clonotype was counted many times. The gene calls are TRBV5-8 and TRBJ1-5, with TRBD1 as a possible D gene (5 bases). Germline assignment: CDR1 SGHTS and CDR2 YDEGEE. This CDR3 is built from 16 residues. Trimming left V 4 bases short and J 1 base short, with 15 bases between. This CDR3 reads CASSLRGPGSNQPQHF. The CDR3 DNA reads as TGTGCCAGCAGCCTCCGGGGCCCAGGAAGCAATCAGCCCCAGCATTTT.

As for this clonotype: The junction departs from germline at one end; a sequencing error may be responsible. V is TRBV5-1 and J is TRBJ1-4; 7 nucleotides agree with TRBD1. CDR1 is SGHRS and CDR2 is YFSETQ in the germline V gene. This CDR3 contains 18 residues. The CDR3 DNA reads as TGCACCAGCGGCCAGGGACAGTCTATCCCTACAACTAATGAAAAACTGTTTTTT. Translation gives CTSGQGQSIPTTNEKLFF.

This clonotype was seen many times. The rearrangement uses TRBV7-9 and TRBJ1-2; TRBD1 agrees at 9 bases. Germline values: CDR1 SEHNR, CDR2 FQNEAQ (reference sequence). V gave up 1 base and J gave up 13 bases; unmatched junction bases: 7. The CDR3 is 13 residues long. In nucleotides, the CDR3 is TGTGCCAGCAGCTTAGAAGCGCGGGACAGGGCCACCTTC. This sequence encodes CASSLEARDRATF.

In the case of this clonotype: Here the CDR3 omits its conserved ending phenylalanine or tryptophan, so a read error is the likely source. The chain has TRBV7-2 and TRBJ1-2; 9 nucleotides agree with TRBD1. CDR1 is SGHTA, CDR2 FQGNSA, per germline. The CDR3 totals 14 residues. After removal of 5 bases from V and 6 bases from J, the junction contained 7 bases not matched to a gene. The DNA of the CDR3 is TGTGCCAGCAGCCAGCAACAGGGGGCAGATGGCTACACCCTC. This gives the protein CASSQQQGADGYTL.

This clonotype was recorded a few times. The chain links TRBV3-1 to TRBJ1-1; D is possibly TRBD1 (6 bases). The V and J ends lost 0 bases and 4 bases respectively, with 9 bases between them. The V gene's germline CDR1 is LGHDT and CDR2 YNNKEL (reference sequence). This CDR3 region has 14 residues. The CDR3: CASSQDVGGTEAFF. Here the CDR3 DNA reads TGTGCCAGCAGCCAAGATGTAGGGGGCACTGAAGCTTTCTTT.

This clonotype was found many times. At one boundary the junction diverges from the germline segment, which might be a read error. The chain combines TRBV5-1 with TRBJ2-5, with TRBD2 matching over 7 bases. The germline V gene has CDR1 SGHRS and CDR2 YFSETQ. The CDR3 contains 13 residues. The CDR3 coding sequence is TGCGCGACGCGAGGGACGGCGGGAGAGGCCCAGTACTTC. Translation: CATRGTAGEAQYF.

To note about this clonotype: Germline is not matched at one junction end, which may reflect a read error. V gene TRBV7-2 combines with J gene TRBJ1-6; D perhaps matches TRBD1 (6 bases). Germline V gene data show CDR1 as SGHTA and CDR2 as FQGNSA. The CDR3 contains 16 residues. Here the CDR3 DNA reads TGTGCCAGCAGCCCAGGGGCAGCTGACTATAGTTCACCCCTCCACTTT. Residues: CASSPGAADYSSPLHF.

At least ten counts were recorded for this clonotype. The chain recombines TRBV19 with TRBJ2-7; 10 bases match TRBD1. CDR1 is LNHDA, CDR2 SQIVND, per germline (reference sequence). This CDR3 region has 15 residues. With V trimmed by 4 bases and J by 5 bases, 8 bases remained unmatched. In DNA form, the CDR3 reads TGTGCCAGTAGTAGTCCCGGGACAGGGGCTAACGAGCAGTACTTC. It translates to CASSSPGTGANEQYF. The variable domain in full, with the rest retrieved from reference TRBV19 and TRBJ2-7, is DGGITQSPKYLFRKEGQNVTLSCEQNLNHDAMYWYRQDPGQGLRLIYYSQIVNDFQKGDIAEGYSVSREKKESFPLTVTSAQKNPTAFYLCASSSPGTGANEQYFGPGTRLTVT.

Many counts were recorded for this clonotype. V and J are TRBV19 and TRBJ1-2, with D possibly being TRBD1 (5 bases). CDR3 size: 13 residues. V gave up 5 bases and J gave up 6 bases, with 13 bases separating them. Germline V gene lookup returns CDR1 LNHDA and CDR2 SQIVND (reference sequence). CDR3 nucleotide sequence: TGTGCCAGTAGTGTCTCAGGGAGAGATGGCTACACCTTC. It encodes CASSVSGRDGYTF.

Many counts were recorded for this clonotype. The J gene is TRBJ1-5, the V gene TRBV6-1; D not resolved. The CDR3 runs 13 residues. In germline, CDR1 is MNHNS, CDR2 SASEGT. Trimming removed 2 bases from V and 7 bases from J, with 9 bases in between. CDR3 sequence (DNA): TGTGCCAGCAGTGAAATATTGGGGCAGCCCCAGCATTTT. The encoded protein is CASSEILGQPQHF.

Many counts were recorded for this clonotype. The chain uses TRBV11-2 and TRBJ2-1, with 8 bases lining up with TRBD2. Looked up from germline, CDR1 is SGHAT and CDR2 is FQNNGV. The CDR3 sequence is 17 residues long. Trimming at V came to 0 bases and at J to 8 bases, leaving 12 bases not matched to a gene. CDR3 DNA sequence: TGTGCCAGCAGCTTAGATCGGCCAGTGGCGGGGGGCGATGAGCAGTTCTTC. It is translated as CASSLDRPVAGGDEQFF.

This rearrangement joins TRBV5-1 to TRBJ2-7; TRBD2 agrees at 9 bases. Germline V gives CDR1 SGHRS, CDR2 YFSETQ. V trimming: 4 bases; J trimming: 6 bases; junction bases outside the gene matches: 14. This CDR3 has 16 residues. The CDR3 DNA follows: TGCGCCAGCAGCCCCGAACCGGGACTAGCCAGCCGCGAGCAGTACTTC. It is translated as CASSPEPGLASREQYF. Combining the CDR3 with reference TRBV5-1 and TRBJ2-7 gives the whole variable domain KAGVTQTPRYLIKTRGQQVTLSCSPISGHRSVSWYQQTPGQGLQFLFEYFSETQRNKGNFPGRFSGRQFSNSRSEMNVSTLELGDSALYLCASSPEPGLASREQYFGPGTRLTVT.